This passage covers 21 T cell receptor beta chains from one sample sequenced in a study of technical replicates of blood from a few donors. Some clones are missing from TCRdb's copy, which holds only in-frame ones; the method was immunoSEQ multiplex PCR. The sample lists over 75,000 clones, 95% occurring once. The sample comprised T cells isolated from PBMCs. These TCRs come from a human donor in good health.

The gene calls are TRBV30 and TRBJ2-1; TRBD2 matches at 10 bases. J was trimmed by 6 bases and V by 8 bases; bases with no gene match: 10. Germline lookup yields CDR1 GTSNPN and CDR2 SVGIG (reference sequence). The CDR3 extends over 14 amino acids. This chain's CDR3 is CAKQSSGSGNEQFF. Written as DNA, the CDR3 is TGTGCCAAACAATCTAGCGGGAGTGGCAATGAGCAGTTCTTC.

The chain uses TRBV27 and TRBJ2-1; 9 nucleotides match TRBD2. J lost 9 bases, V lost 4 bases, and 13 bases had no gene match. CDR3 length equals 16 residues. Per germline, CDR1 MNHEY and CDR2 SMNVEV (reference sequence). The CDR3 DNA reads TGTGCCAGCAGTTCAGGGCTAGCGGGGCCCGGGAGTGAGCAGTTCTTC. Protein: CASSSGLAGPGSEQFF.

V is TRBV6-5 and J is TRBJ1-2; the match to TRBD1 covers 7 bases. Germline CDR1 reads MNHEY; CDR2 reads SVGAGI. The V and J ends lost 6 bases and 3 bases, in that order; junction bases with no gene match: 4. CDR3 length: 13 amino acids. The CDR3, as DNA: TGTGCCAGCAGCCCGACAGGGCACTATGGCTACACCTTC. Translation gives CASSPTGHYGYTF.

This chain connects TRBV21-1 to TRBJ2-1; TRBD2 is the table's D call and was not checked against the DNA. TRBV21-1 is given as a pseudogene. This CDR3 is built from 15 residues. CDR3 residues: CASSKDGGLASEQFF. The DNA for the CDR3 is TGTGCCAGCAGCAAAGACGGGGGACTAGCCAGTGAGCAGTTCTTC.

This chain connects TRBV7-9 to TRBJ2-7, with D possibly being TRBD2 (5 bases). Trimming pared 6 bases from V and 0 bases from J, leaving 15 bases between. The V gene's germline CDR1 is SEHNR and CDR2 FQNEAQ (reference sequence). CDR3 length equals 15 residues. As DNA, the CDR3 is TGTGCCAGCAGATCCTCACGTGAGGGCTCCTACGAGCAGTACTTC. This encodes CASRSSREGSYEQYF. Based on the CDR3 plus reference TRBV7-9 and TRBJ2-7, the full variable domain is DTGVSQNPRHKITKRGQNVTFRCDPISEHNRLYWYRQTLGQGPEFLTYFQNEAQLEKSRLLSDRFSAERPKGSFSTLEIQRTEQGDSAMYLCASRSSREGSYEQYFGPGTRLTVT.

The genes are TRBV9 and TRBJ2-3; 9 nucleotides match TRBD2. The CDR3 covers 16 residues. Germline V gene sequence: CDR1 SGDLS, CDR2 YYNGEE. V gave up 0 bases and J gave up 8 bases; unmatched junction bases: 10. The CDR3 reads CASSVEASGVRGTQYF. DNA of the CDR3: TGTGCCAGCAGCGTAGAGGCTAGCGGGGTGCGTGGTACGCAGTATTTT.

The rearrangement joins TRBV19 to TRBJ2-7, with TRBD1 as a possible D gene (6 bases). This CDR3 has 12 amino acids. The V gene's germline CDR1 is LNHDA and CDR2 SQIVND (reference sequence). V gave up 10 bases and J gave up 0 bases, with 10 bases separating them. Here the CDR3 DNA reads TGTGCCACCCGGGACACCTCCTACGAGCAGTACTTC. Protein: CATRDTSYEQYF. Looking up the rest from reference TRBV19 and TRBJ2-7 gives the full variable domain: DGGITQSPKYLFRKEGQNVTLSCEQNLNHDAMYWYRQDPGQGLRLIYYSQIVNDFQKGDIAEGYSVSREKKESFPLTVTSAQKNPTAFYLCATRDTSYEQYFGPGTRLTVT.

The chain has TRBV10-2 and TRBJ1-5; 11 bases align to TRBD1. The CDR3 sequence is 15 residues long. CDR1 is WSHSY, CDR2 SAAADI, per germline. Losses at the gene ends were 2 bases for V and 6 bases for J; bases not matched to a gene: 3. In nucleotides, the CDR3 is TGCGCCAGCAGTGAGGGACAGGGGGCGATTCAGCCCCAGCATTTT. This translates into CASSEGQGAIQPQHF.

The V gene is TRBV5-1, the J gene TRBJ1-1; weak D call: TRBD1 (5 bases). This CDR3 is 14 amino acids long. The V and J ends lost 0 bases and 1 base respectively, with 7 bases between them. The germline gives CDR1 SGHRS, CDR2 YFSETQ. The CDR3 loop is CASSLDTGNTEAFF. The CDR3 nucleotides are TGCGCCAGCAGCTTGGACACAGGGAACACTGAAGCTTTCTTT.

The gene calls are TRBV19 and TRBJ2-1; 14 nucleotides match TRBD2. Germline lookup yields CDR1 LNHDA and CDR2 SQIVND (reference sequence). With V trimmed by 6 bases and J by 2 bases, 9 bases remained unmatched. There are 18 residues in the CDR3. This CDR3 reads CASRTSGRAAGAYNEQFF. The CDR3, as DNA: TGTGCCAGTAGGACTAGCGGGAGGGCCGCGGGGGCCTACAATGAGCAGTTCTTC.

The chain uses TRBV13 and TRBJ2-2; 7 nucleotides align to TRBD1. In germline, CDR1 is PRHDT, CDR2 FYEKMQ (reference sequence). V lost 3 bases to trimming and J lost 5 bases; unmatched junction nucleotides: 12. CDR3 length: 17 amino acids. The DNA of the CDR3 is TGTGCCAGCAGCTTCTCAACACTAGGGGGCTTGACCGGGGAGCTGTTTTTT. This gives the protein CASSFSTLGGLTGELFF. Full variable domain (remainder filled in from reference TRBV13 and TRBJ2-2): AAGVIQSPRHLIKEKRETATLKCYPIPRHDTVYWYQQGPGQDPQFLISFYEKMQSDKGSIPDRFSAQQFSDYHSELNMSSLELGDSALYFCASSFSTLGGLTGELFFGEGSRLTVL.

The gene calls are TRBV5-4 and TRBJ1-1; 9 positions agree with TRBD1. Trimming at V came to 4 bases and at J to 8 bases, leaving 6 bases not matched to a gene. The germline gives CDR1 SGHNT, CDR2 YYREEE (reference sequence). CDR3 size: 13 residues. CDR3 sequence: CASSGGQGFEAFF. The CDR3 nucleotides are TGTGCCAGCAGCGGGGGACAGGGTTTCGAAGCTTTCTTT.

The CDR3: CASSHGGLAGGSTDTQYF. In DNA form, the CDR3 reads TGCGCCAGCAGCCATGGGGGACTAGCGGGCGGGAGCACAGATACGCAGTATTTT. This chain links TRBV4-1 with TRBJ2-3, with 12 nucleotides matching TRBD2. The CDR3 runs to 18 residues. J was trimmed by 0 bases and V by 3 bases; bases with no gene match: 7. Germline V gene sequence: CDR1 MGHRA, CDR2 YSYEKL.

This chain joins TRBV6-1 and TRBJ2-7; no clear D. Deletions cut 8 bases from V and 4 bases from J, with 6 bases between. Germline-derived CDR1 and CDR2 are MNHNS and SASEGT. CDR3 size: 10 residues. The CDR3 loop reads CASENYEQYF. CDR3 coding DNA: TGTGCCAGCGAGAATTACGAGCAGTACTTC.

V gene TRBV7-9 combines with J gene TRBJ1-1; TRBD1 matches 7 bases. The CDR3 is 15 amino acids. Germline V gives CDR1 SEHNR, CDR2 FQNEAQ (reference sequence). Unmatched junction bases numbered 3, after V lost 1 base and J lost 1 base. The CDR3 sequence is CASSLEAGGNTEAFF. CDR3 nucleotides: TGTGCCAGCAGCTTAGAGGCAGGGGGGAACACTGAAGCTTTCTTT. The variable domain in full, with the rest retrieved from reference TRBV7-9 and TRBJ1-1, is DTGVSQNPRHKITKRGQNVTFRCDPISEHNRLYWYRQTLGQGPEFLTYFQNEAQLEKSRLLSDRFSAERPKGSFSTLEIQRTEQGDSAMYLCASSLEAGGNTEAFFGQGTRLTVV.

V usage is TRBV11-3 and J usage is TRBJ2-7; TRBD2 agrees at 8 bases. The germline gives CDR1 SGHNT, CDR2 YENEEA. The CDR3 covers 15 residues. Unmatched junction bases numbered 11, after V lost 5 bases and J lost 5 bases. The CDR3 DNA is TGTGCCAGCAGCAAATCAGCCGGGACTAGTAACGAGCAGTACTTC. Its protein product is CASSKSAGTSNEQYF. Full variable domain (remainder filled in from reference TRBV11-3 and TRBJ2-7): EAGVVQSPRYKIIEKKQPVAFWCNPISGHNTLYWYLQNLGQGPELLIRYENEEAVDDSQLPKDRFSAERLKGVDSTLKIQPAELGDSAVYLCASSKSAGTSNEQYFGPGTRLTVT.

Only a few counts were recorded for this clone. The V gene is TRBV6-1, the J gene TRBJ1-2, with 9 bases fitting TRBD1. This CDR3 region has 14 residues. The J segment lost 7 bases and the V segment lost 6 bases, leaving 9 bases of the junction unmatched. The germline CDR1 and CDR2 sequences are MNHNS and SASEGT. The CDR3 coding sequence is TGTGCCAGCAGGGCCCGGGACAGGGATCGTGGCTACACCTTC. This gives the protein CASRARDRDRGYTF.

The chain links TRBV5-1 to TRBJ1-2; weak D call: TRBD1 (5 bases). Looked up from germline, CDR1 is SGHRS and CDR2 is YFSETQ. The V and J ends lost 0 bases and 2 bases respectively, with 5 bases between them. The length of the CDR3 is 13 residues. The CDR3 reads CASSLGQNYGYTF. CDR3 DNA sequence: TGCGCCAGCAGCTTGGGACAGAACTATGGCTACACCTTC.

V and J are TRBV4-2 and TRBJ2-7; TRBD2 might be the D (5 bases). CDR3 length: 14 amino acids. Per the germline V gene, CDR1 is LGHNA and CDR2 is YNFKEQ. V was shortened by 1 base and J by 6 bases, with 13 bases between the two germline ends. CDR3 sequence: CASSQGIRGGEQYF. DNA of the CDR3: TGTGCCAGCAGCCAAGGGATTCGGGGTGGCGAGCAGTACTTC.

The chain uses TRBV6-5 and TRBJ2-3; a weak D match, TRBD2 (5 bases). V was shortened by 0 bases and J by 3 bases, with 13 bases between the two germline ends. This CDR3 contains 16 residues. In germline, CDR1 is MNHEY, CDR2 SVGAGI. The CDR3 DNA follows: TGTGCCAGCAGTTACTCCGTAGTGTCGGGGACAGATACGCAGTATTTT. Translated, it gives CASSYSVVSGTDTQYF.

This chain connects TRBV12-5 to TRBJ2-3, with TRBD2 matching 7 bases. This CDR3 comprises 17 residues. Unmatched junction bases numbered 13, after V lost 5 bases and J lost 2 bases. CDR1 LGHNT and CDR2 FRNRAP come from the germline V gene. This chain's CDR3 is CASGPFVAGDLTDTQYF. Written as DNA, the CDR3 is TGTGCTAGTGGTCCTTTTGTGGCGGGGGACCTCACAGATACGCAGTATTTT. Variable domain in full (rest from reference TRBV12-5 and TRBJ2-3): DARVTQTPRHKVTEMGQEVTMRCQPILGHNTVFWYRQTMMQGLELLAYFRNRAPLDDSGMPKDRFSAEMPDATLATLKIQPSEPRDSAVYFCASGPFVAGDLTDTQYFGPGTRLTVL.